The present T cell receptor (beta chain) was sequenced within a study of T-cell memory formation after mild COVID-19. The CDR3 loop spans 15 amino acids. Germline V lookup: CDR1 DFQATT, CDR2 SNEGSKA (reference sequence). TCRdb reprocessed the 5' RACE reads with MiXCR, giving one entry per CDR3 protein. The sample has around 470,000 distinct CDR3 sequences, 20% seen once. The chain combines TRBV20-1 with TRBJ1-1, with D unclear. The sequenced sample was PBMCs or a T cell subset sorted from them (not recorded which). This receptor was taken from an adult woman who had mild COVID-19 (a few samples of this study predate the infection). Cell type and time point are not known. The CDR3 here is CSTRAMRGLGTEAFF. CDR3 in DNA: TGCAGCACCAGAGCCATGAGAGGTCTGGGCACTGAAGCTTTCTTT.